The sequence of this T cell receptor (beta chain) was determined in a study of blood T cell repertoires in COVID-19. The overall study: The United States, Italy and Spain were the sources of the acute and convalescent COVID-19 samples. T cells, B-cell-depleted T cells, or PBMCs provided the cDNA or gDNA that served as material.

The CDR3 is 15 amino acids. Trimming shortened V by 4 bases and J by 5 bases, and 15 bases separated the two germline ends. CDR1 is SGHTA and CDR2 is FQGNSA in the germline V gene. In the original workflow: Reference gene primer amplification gave nucleated cell count estimates. Clones were sequenced by immunoSEQ multiplex PCR, and TCRdb holds only the in-frame ones, with some missing. The DNA gave D and trimming, while V, J and clone size come from that table. In the table there are approximately 220,000 clones, roughly 82% of which are singletons. Sequenced input: peripheral blood. The receptor's source is a woman in her seventies with acute or convalescent COVID-19. The rearrangement links TRBV7-2 to TRBJ2-1; D is unresolved. The CDR3 DNA reads TGTGCCAGCAGCTCTATCGTGGTAACAGACAATGAGCAGTTCTTC. It encodes CASSSIVVTDNEQFF. Full variable domain (rest looked up from reference TRBV7-2 and TRBJ2-1): GAGVSQSPSNKVTEKGKDVELRCDPISGHTALYWYRQSLGQGLEFLIYFQGNSAPDKSGLPSDRFSAERTGGSVSTLTIQRTQQEDSAVYLCASSSIVVTDNEQFFGPGTRLTVL.